This TCR beta chain was recovered during a study of blood T cell repertoires in COVID-19 (dated by TCRdb to 2020 to 2021). About the investigation overall: Samples covering the acute and convalescent phases of COVID-19 were provided by collaborators in the United States, Italy and Spain. The material from the prospective study consisted of cDNA or gDNA derived from T cells, B-cell-depleted T cells, or PBMCs. Subjects who had been exposed to COVID-19, were actively infected with it, or had recovered from it provided the deeply sampled blood TCRbeta repertoires that made up the dataset. The repertoires were made available in a free public database intended to serve as a resource for research on the immune response to SARS-CoV-2. The samples were drawn from the first 160 participants of the ongoing ImmuneRACE study and from over 950 subjects provided by 6 global collaborators. The sample metadata nearly always contained a de-identified subject ID, COVID-19 status, age in years and sex. HLA class I and class II types, where available, came from metadata supplied by the sample provider rather than from assay-based typing. Overall study results and their limits: How much clinical and demographic metadata was included differed by source and by participant, and the metadata was provided uncurated.

For this clone: There is no known antigen for this receptor. No much larger clonotype is one base removed from it; base qualities were not supplied.

Spanning cysteine to phenylalanine, the CDR3 consists of 15 amino acids. The retained sequence is limited to the CDR3, 45 bases, with the frame set at the first base. V has 0 bases trimmed and J has 1 base trimmed; junction bases matching no gene number 2. CDR1 KGHSH and CDR2 LQKENI are derived from the germline V gene. Each collaborating institution followed its own protocols to collect whole blood in K2EDTA tubes. For TCRbeta analysis, collaborators shipped samples as frozen whole blood, isolated PBMCs, or DNA extracted from either of those sample types. TCRbeta CDR3 regions were amplified from genomic DNA using the immunoSEQ Assay, a bias-controlled multiplex PCR. The authors' analysis ran thus. Nucleated cell counts per sample were estimated from amplification of reference gene primers within the assay. To quantify the absolute abundance of each unique TCRbeta CDR3 rearrangement, sequence reads were collapsed and filtered. For each sample, productive Simpson clonality was calculated as the square root of Simpson's diversity index over productive rearrangements. TCRdb took over this immuneACCESS table, retaining in-frame rearrangements with V and J assigned. Such tables are incomplete; in checked studies, under half of the missing clones stem from an unresolved V gene, and the remainder is unexplained. V, J and clone size reflect that table, while D and trimming were determined from the DNA. The sample table holds about 98,000 clones, of which roughly 86% were seen once. The ten largest clones capture 9% to 12% of the sample.

This receptor was obtained from a man aged 45-65 years with acute or convalescent COVID-19. The rearranged chain carries TRBV18 and TRBJ1-1, and TRBD1 aligns with 7 junction nucleotides. The sample consisted of peripheral blood. This receptor carries the CDR3 CASSPPGGENTEAFF. The DNA sequence is TGTGCCAGCTCACCACCAGGGGGCGAGAACACTGAAGCTTTCTTT. The entire variable domain, with the stretches around the CDR3 drawn from the reference TRBV18 and TRBJ1-1 proteins, is NAGVMQNPRHLVRRRGQEARLRCSPMKGHSHVYWYRQLPEEGLKFMVYLQKENIIDESGMPKERFSAEFPKEGPSILRIQQVVRGDSAAYFCASSPPGGENTEAFFGQGTRLTVV.